One T cell receptor (beta chain) is described in this entry. Its antigen is undetermined. Data came from immunoSEQ multiplex PCR; TCRdb stores just in-frame clones and leaves some out. Of some 21,000 clones listed, roughly 86% are singletons. This record belongs to a study of untreated major depressive disorder. Notes on the study in general: Sequencing comparisons covered only three preselected Vbeta families. TRBV25-01 and TRBV02-01 usage differences were not statistically significant.

Every depressed patient was matched in pairs with a non-depressed control on sex, age, current smoking status and body mass index. Trimming took 2 bases from V and 4 from J, leaving 12 bases between them. Germline-derived CDR1 and CDR2 are MGHDK and SYGVNS. The CDR3 is 15 amino acids. This rearrangement joins TRBV25-1 to TRBJ2-4, with a tentative D call TRBD2 (6 bases). The clonotype comes from a woman aged 25 to 39 in good health. Sequenced: CD4+ T cells from PBMCs. The CDR3, as DNA: TGTGCCAGCAGTGAAGGAGGGGCGGGGAAAAACATTCAGTACTTC. Encoded protein: CASSEGGAGKNIQYF.